A single T cell receptor beta chain is shown here with its context. The data originate from a study of control samples from healthy donors and cancer patients. Using immunoSEQ multiplex PCR, the repertoire was profiled, and TCRdb retains in-frame clones only, with some absent. The table includes about 130,000 clones, 70% to 90% detected once. CDR1 LNHDA and CDR2 SQIVND come from the germline V gene (reference sequence). V was shortened by 2 bases and J by 5 bases, with 12 bases between the two germline ends. CDR3 length equals 14 residues. The TCR sequence derives from a man between 50 and 59 years old in good health. Sample: blood. V is TRBV19 and J is TRBJ1-1, with D unclear. The CDR3 DNA sequence: TGTGCCAGTAGTATATACGGTCGAGGGACTGAAGCTTTCTTT. It codes for CASSIYGRGTEAFF.